This TCR beta chain was sequenced during a study of response to subunit inactivated influenza vaccine. Details on this clonotype: The antigen is not known.

MiXCR was run by TCRdb on the RT-PCR reads, yielding one entry per CDR3 protein. This sample yields roughly 500,000 distinct CDR3 sequences, of which approximately 24% are seen a single time; 1.9% belongs to the top ten. General observations from the study: That few new T cells are recruited by each seasonal influenza vaccination was the authors' suggestion.

V was pared by 0 bases and J by 4 bases, with 11 bases between. CDR1 and CDR2 (germline): LGHNA, YNFKEQ. The CDR3 is 15 amino acids. This specimen was CD4+ T cells sorted from PBMCs, taken 5 days after vaccination. J is TRBJ2-3 and V is TRBV4-2; D is undetermined. The TCR sequence derives from a man aged 50-60 years who received an inactivated influenza vaccine. Written as DNA, the CDR3 is TGTGCCAGCAGCCAAGATGCAAAGAGAGCAGATACGCAGTATTTT. Translation gives CASSQDAKRADTQYF.